This record concerns one TCR beta chain sequence. Germline CDR1 and CDR2: GTSNPN and SVGIG (reference sequence). Trimming removed 3 bases from V and 7 bases from J; junction bases left unmatched: 5. The CDR3 runs to 15 residues. The data are from a study of shared clonotypes between healthy human individuals. Repertoires were generated with immunoSEQ multiplex PCR, while TCRdb's copy carries only in-frame clones and drops some. The sample lists approximately 1,000,000 clones, 60% to 80% occurring once. CD4+ cells were split into CD45RA+ naive and CD45RA-negative memory subsets. The sequenced sample was memory CD4+ T cells from PBMCs. The subset denotes: CD45RA-negative fraction. The gene calls are TRBV30 and TRBJ2-1; the match to TRBD2 covers 14 bases. The clonotype was recovered from a man aged 18 to 29 in good health. Some clones in this sample may be carry-over from other donors' samples. The CDR3 sequence is CAWSLTSGRENEQFF. CDR3 in DNA: TGTGCCTGGAGCCTGACTAGCGGGAGGGAGAATGAGCAGTTCTTC.